Below, 8 T cell receptor beta chains from the same sample are listed, as sequenced in a study of blood T cells in healthy people across ages. It was with a sample-barcoded 5' primer and a J-beta primer mix that a second PCR of about 6 to 12 cycles was run. TCRdb redid the calling of the 5' RACE reads with MiXCR, one entry per CDR3 protein. The sample comprises some 880,000 distinct CDR3 sequences, roughly 35% of which are singletons, and 10% to 15% rests with the top ten. The sample was blood. These receptors came from a man aged 18 to 30 in good health.

The chain carries TRBV25-1 and TRBJ1-1; D ambiguous. Germline assignment: CDR1 MGHDK and CDR2 SYGVNS. The length of the CDR3 is 12 residues. The V gene lost 2 bases and the J gene lost 5 bases, with 6 bases spanning the gap. The CDR3 loop reads CASSEPGTEAFF. The CDR3 DNA follows: TGTGCCAGCAGTGAACCGGGAACTGAAGCTTTCTTT.

To note about this clonotype: A much larger clone lies a single base off, so this may be a read error. The DNA for the CDR3 is TGTGCCAGCAGCTGGCCCCTAGCCGTCTCAGCCTCCTATGGCTACACCTTC. It codes for CASSWPLAVSASYGYTF. The J gene is TRBJ1-2, the V gene TRBV7-9, with D unclear. The CDR3 covers 17 residues. Between the trimmed V and J ends, which lost 4 bases and 4 bases, there was a span of 22 bases. Germline values: CDR1 SEHNR, CDR2 FQNEAQ (reference sequence).

A few counts support this clonotype. The genes are TRBV5-1 and TRBJ1-2; TRBD1 might be the D (5 bases). V was cut by 0 bases and J by 5 bases, with 17 bases left in between. Per the germline V gene, CDR1 is SGHRS and CDR2 is YFSETQ. There are 16 residues in the CDR3. CDR3 sequence (DNA): TGCGCCAGCAGCTTGGGGGAAACCGGGACGGCATATGGCTACACCTTC. It yields the protein CASSLGETGTAYGYTF.

This clonotype came up many times. The V call is TRBV12-3 or TRBV12-4, the J call TRBJ2-7; D is uncertain. This CDR3 is 13 amino acids long. V was trimmed by 4 bases and J by 2 bases, leaving 9 bases between them. CDR3 DNA: TGTGCCAGCAGTTATGGGCAGGCCTACGAGCAGTACTTC. Amino acid sequence: CASSYGQAYEQYF.

The chain employs TRBV20-1 and TRBJ1-3; TRBD1 agrees at 7 bases. Germline assignment: CDR1 DFQATT and CDR2 SNEGSKA (reference sequence). After removal of 3 bases from V and 4 bases from J, the junction contained 9 bases not matched to a gene. The CDR3 runs 15 residues. CDR3 region: CSARETGNFGNTIYF. The CDR3 DNA reads as TGCAGTGCTAGGGAGACAGGGAACTTCGGAAACACCATATATTTT.

This chain links TRBV6-2 or TRBV6-3 with TRBJ2-5; D may be TRBD1 (5 bases). The CDR3 has 14 amino acids. Trimming shortened V by 6 bases and J by 0 bases, and 11 bases separated the two germline ends. In germline, CDR1 is MNHEY, CDR2 SVGEGT. CDR3 nucleotide sequence: TGTGCCAGCAGGGAACCGGACAACCAAGAGACCCAGTACTTC. Translating gives CASREPDNQETQYF.

The rearrangement links TRBV2 to TRBJ1-5; no definite D call. The CDR3 sequence is 15 residues long. Germline-derived CDR1 and CDR2 are SNHLY and FYNNEI. Trimming took off 5 bases at V and 1 base at J, with 12 bases between the two ends. The CDR3 DNA sequence: TGTGCCAGCAGTAGGACGGGGAAAAGCAATCAGCCCCAGCATTTT. It codes for CASSRTGKSNQPQHF.

The chain employs TRBV20-1 and TRBJ1-1; 7 bases line up with TRBD1. Germline lookup yields CDR1 DFQATT and CDR2 SNEGSKA (reference sequence). CDR3 size: 13 residues. Trimming removed 4 bases from V and 5 bases from J; junction bases left unmatched: 7. The DNA for the CDR3 is TGCAGTGCTATAAAGGGGGCACGTACTGAAGCTTTCTTT. It translates to CSAIKGARTEAFF.